Shown below are 2 T cell receptor beta chains from a single sample sequenced in a study of blood T cell repertoires in COVID-19. TCRdb keeps only in-frame clones here, not all; method: immunoSEQ multiplex PCR. The repertoire holds tens of thousands of clones, with around 86% as singletons. The source material was peripheral blood. The receptors originated from a man in his fifties or sixties with active COVID-19.

The chain recombines TRBV18 with TRBJ2-5; a weak D match, TRBD1 (5 bases). The CDR3 has 14 residues. V dropped 2 bases and J dropped 4 bases, with 11 bases sitting between them. Germline loops: CDR1 KGHSH, CDR2 LQKENI. The CDR3, as DNA: TGTGCCAGCTCACCAATAGACAGCCGAGAGACCCAGTACTTC. Its protein is CASSPIDSRETQYF.

The chain uses TRBV19 and TRBJ1-6; TRBD1 agrees at 11 bases. Germline V CDR1 and CDR2: LNHDA, SQIVND (reference sequence). The CDR3 sequence is 14 residues long. The V segment lost 9 bases and the J segment 5 bases; nucleotides outside the gene matches: 3. The CDR3 DNA is TGTGCCAGCCGGGACAGGGGGGATAATTCACCCCTCCACTTT. Translating it yields CASRDRGDNSPLHF.